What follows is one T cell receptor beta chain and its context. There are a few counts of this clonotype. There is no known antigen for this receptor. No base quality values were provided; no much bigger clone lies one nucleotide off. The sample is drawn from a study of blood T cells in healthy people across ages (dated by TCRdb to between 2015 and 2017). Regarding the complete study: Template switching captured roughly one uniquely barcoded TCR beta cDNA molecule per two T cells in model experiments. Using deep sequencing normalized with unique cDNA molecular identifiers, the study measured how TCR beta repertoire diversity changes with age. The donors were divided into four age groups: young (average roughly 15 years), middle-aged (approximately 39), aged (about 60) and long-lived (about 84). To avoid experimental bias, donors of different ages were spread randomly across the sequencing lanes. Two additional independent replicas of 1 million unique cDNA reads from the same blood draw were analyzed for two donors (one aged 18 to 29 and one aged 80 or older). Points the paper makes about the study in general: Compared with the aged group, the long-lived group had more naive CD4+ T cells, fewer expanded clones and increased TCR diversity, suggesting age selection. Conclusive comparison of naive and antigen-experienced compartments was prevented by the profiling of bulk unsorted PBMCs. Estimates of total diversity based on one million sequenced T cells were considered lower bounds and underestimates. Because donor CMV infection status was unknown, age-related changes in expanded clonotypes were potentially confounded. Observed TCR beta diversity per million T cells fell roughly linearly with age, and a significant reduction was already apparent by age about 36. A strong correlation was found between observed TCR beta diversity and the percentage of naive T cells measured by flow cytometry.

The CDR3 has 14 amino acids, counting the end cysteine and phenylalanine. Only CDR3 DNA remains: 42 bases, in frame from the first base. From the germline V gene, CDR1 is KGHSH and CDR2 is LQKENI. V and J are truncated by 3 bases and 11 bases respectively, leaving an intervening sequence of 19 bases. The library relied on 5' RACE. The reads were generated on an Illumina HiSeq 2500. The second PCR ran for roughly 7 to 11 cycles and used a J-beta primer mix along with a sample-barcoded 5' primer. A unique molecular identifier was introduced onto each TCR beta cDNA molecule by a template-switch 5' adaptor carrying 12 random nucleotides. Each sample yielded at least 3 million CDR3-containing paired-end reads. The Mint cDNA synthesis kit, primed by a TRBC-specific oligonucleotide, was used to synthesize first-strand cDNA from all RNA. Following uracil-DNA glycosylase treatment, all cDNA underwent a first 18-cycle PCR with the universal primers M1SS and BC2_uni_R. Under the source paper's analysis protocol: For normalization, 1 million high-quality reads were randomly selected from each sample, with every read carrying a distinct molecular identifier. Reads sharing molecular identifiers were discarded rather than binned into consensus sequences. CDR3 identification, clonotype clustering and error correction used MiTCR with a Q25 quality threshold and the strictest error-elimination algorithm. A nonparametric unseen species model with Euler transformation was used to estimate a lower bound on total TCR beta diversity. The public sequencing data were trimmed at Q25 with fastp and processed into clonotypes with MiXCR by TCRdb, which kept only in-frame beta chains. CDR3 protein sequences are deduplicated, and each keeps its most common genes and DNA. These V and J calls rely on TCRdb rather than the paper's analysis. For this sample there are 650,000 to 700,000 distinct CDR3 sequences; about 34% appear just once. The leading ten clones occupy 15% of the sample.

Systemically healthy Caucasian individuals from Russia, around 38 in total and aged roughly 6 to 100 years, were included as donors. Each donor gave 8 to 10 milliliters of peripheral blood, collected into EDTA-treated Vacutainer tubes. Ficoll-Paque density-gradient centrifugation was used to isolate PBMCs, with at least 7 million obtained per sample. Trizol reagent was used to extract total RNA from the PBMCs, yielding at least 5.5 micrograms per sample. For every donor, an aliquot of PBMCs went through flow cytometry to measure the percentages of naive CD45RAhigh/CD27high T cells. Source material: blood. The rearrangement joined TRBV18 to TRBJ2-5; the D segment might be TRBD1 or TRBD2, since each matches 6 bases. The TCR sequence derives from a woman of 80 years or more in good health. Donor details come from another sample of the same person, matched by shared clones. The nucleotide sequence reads TGTGCCAGCTCACCTTCCGGGGGCTACAATGAGCAGTACTTC. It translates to CASSPSGGYNEQYF.